This is a list of T cell receptor beta chains from one sample in a study of blood T cell repertoires in COVID-19. Measured with immunoSEQ multiplex PCR; TCRdb has only the in-frame clones, and not every one. The sample includes under 300,000 clones, around four fifths of them seen just once. The sequenced sample consisted of peripheral blood. Receptor source: a young man who had recovered from COVID-19. Both conserved end residues are part of each CDR3. The order of the fields is clone size, D gene, J gene, V gene, CDR3 DNA, CDR3 protein. D genes are given only for firm matches. A row's size may be missing; if present it is once, few, many or a size class.

. . TRBJ2-7 TRBV6-2/TRBV6-3 TGTGCCAGCAGTACCGAGCGGGGTCGCAGGGGCGAGCAGTACTTC CASSTERGRRGEQYF
. TRBD1 TRBJ2-7 TRBV5-1 TGCGCCAGCAGCTTGGCCGGGACAGGGGTTCCCTATGAGCAGTACTTC CASSLAGTGVPYEQYF
. TRBD2 TRBJ2-3 TRBV4-1 TGCGCCAGCAGCCAAACTAGCGGGGGCCGGGATACGCAGTATTTT CASSQTSGGRDTQYF
. . TRBJ1-5 TRBV7-9 TGTGCCAGCAACCCCAGCTTCGGGACTGGCAATCAGCCCCAGCATTTT CASNPSFGTGNQPQHF
. . TRBJ2-1 TRBV20-1 TGCAGTGCTAGACGTGAGGGTGAGCAGTTCTTC CSARREGEQFF
once TRBD2 TRBJ2-3 TRBV27 TGTGCCAGCAGTTTATGGGGCGTGGCGGGGGGCCGATCAACCACAGATACGCAGTATTTT CASSLWGVAGGRSTTDTQYF
. TRBD1 TRBJ1-1 TRBV2 TGTGCCAGCAGTGCCCAGGGGGGGAACACTGAAGCTTTCTTT CASSAQGGNTEAFF
. TRBD2 TRBJ2-3 TRBV9 TGTGCCAGCAGCGCCGTAGCGGGGGGCTCCCCGGGAGATACGCAGTATTTT CASSAVAGGSPGDTQYF
. TRBD1 TRBJ2-3 TRBV10-3 TGTGCCATCAGTGGGACAGGCTTTAGCACAGATACGCAGTATTTT CAISGTGFSTDTQYF
. TRBD2 TRBJ2-3 TRBV19 TGTGCCAGTAGAAGGCGGGGGGGGCCAAGCGGCACAGATACGCAGTATTTT CASRRRGGPSGTDTQYF
. . TRBJ1-5 TRBV6-5 TGTGCCAGCCGACACGCCGGGGGTCGTGATCAGCCCCAGCATTTT CASRHAGGRDQPQHF
. TRBD2 TRBJ2-6 TRBV2 TGTGCCAGCAGTGAAGGCCCCCTAGCGGGGCGCTACTCTGGGGCCAACGTCCTGACTTTC CASSEGPLAGRYSGANVLTF
. . TRBJ2-7 TRBV6-1 TGTGCCAGCAGTGAAGGTTTGTGGCGGGGAAGGTACGAGCAGTACTTC CASSEGLWRGRYEQYF
. . TRBJ1-1 TRBV11-2 TGTGCCAGCAGCTTAGGACTACCGGGAGCAAACACTGAAGCTTTCTTT CASSLGLPGANTEAFF
. TRBD2 TRBJ2-3 TRBV5-1 TGCGCCAGCAGCTTGGTCGGGGGGGCCATAGATACGCAGTATTTT CASSLVGGAIDTQYF
few . TRBJ1-1 TRBV6-5 TGTGCCAGCATTCCCCCGGGGAACACTGAAGCTTTCTTT CASIPPGNTEAFF
. TRBD1 TRBJ2-7 TRBV9 TGTGCCAGCAGCGCCCTGACAGGGGCCGAGCAGTACTTC CASSALTGAEQYF
. . TRBJ1-2 TRBV3-1/TRBV3-2 TGTGCCAGCAGCGTGACATCTACAGGCTACACCTTC CASSVTSTGYTF
. TRBD2 TRBJ2-1 TRBV6-1 TGTGCCAGCAGTGAGACTAGCGGGGGGGCGGATGAGCAGTTCTTC CASSETSGGADEQFF
. . TRBJ1-3 TRBV6-5 TGTGCCAGCGGCGGAGTACAAGACTCTGGAAACACCATATATTTT CASGGVQDSGNTIYF
. TRBD2 TRBJ2-7 TRBV7-8 TGTGCCAGCAGCTTAGCGGGGGGGTCCTACGAGCAGTACTTC CASSLAGGSYEQYF
. TRBD1 TRBJ2-3 TRBV6-5 TGTGCCACCGGGACAGGGGAAGCAGATACGCAGTATTTT CATGTGEADTQYF
once . TRBJ2-3 TRBV6-4 TGTGCCAGCAGTGACGGGGGGGCGAGCACAGATACGCAGTATTTT CASSDGGASTDTQYF
once . TRBJ2-2 TRBV10-3 TGTGCCACCTCGGCGGGTGGGCAGAGCACCGGGGAGCTGTTTTTT CATSAGGQSTGELFF
. TRBD1 TRBJ2-5 TRBV5-5 TGTGCCAGCAGCAACGTCCCGGGACAGATCCAAGAGACCCAGTACTTC CASSNVPGQIQETQYF
. . TRBJ1-2 TRBV7-9 TGTGCCAGCAGCGTCGTGGGGGCACCCTATGGCTACACCTTC CASSVVGAPYGYTF
. . TRBJ2-3 TRBV28 TGTGCCAGCGGGGCGGGGGATACGCAGTATTTT CASGAGDTQYF
few TRBD2 TRBJ2-5 TRBV9 TGTGCCAGCAGCGCCGGGACTAGCGGGGGCCAAGAGACCCAGTACTTC CASSAGTSGGQETQYF
. . TRBJ2-3 TRBV4-1 TGCGCCAGCAGGCCCGGGACTGTAGTCACAGATACGCAGTATTTT CASRPGTVVTDTQYF
. TRBD1 TRBJ2-5 TRBV11-1 TGTGCCAGCAGCCGTGGACAGGGCGGGGAGACCCAGTACTTC CASSRGQGGETQYF
. . TRBJ2-5 TRBV18 TGTGCCAGCTCACCCGCTACATCGGAGACCGAGACCCAGTACTTC CASSPATSETETQYF
. TRBD1 TRBJ1-5 TRBV2 TGTGCCAGCAGTGTCCTGGGACAGAACAATCAGCCCCAGCATTTT CASSVLGQNNQPQHF
few . TRBJ1-5 TRBV19 TGTGCCTCTATGTTTACGGGCGGAGGGATCGCCCAGCCCCAGCATTTT CASMFTGGGIAQPQHF
. . TRBJ2-1 TRBV29-1 TGCAGCGACCTAATAGGGGATGAGCAGTTCTTC CSDLIGDEQFF
. . TRBJ2-7 TRBV4-1 TGCGCCAGCAGCCAGGAGAATAACGAGCAGTACTTC CASSQENNEQYF
. . TRBJ2-1 TRBV7-6 TGTGCCAGCAGCTTAGCCCAGGTCAATGAGCAGTTCTTC CASSLAQVNEQFF
once . TRBJ2-5 TRBV5-8 TGTGCCAGCAGCTTGGGGCTGTCCTCAGAGACCCAGTACTTC CASSLGLSSETQYF
. . TRBJ1-5 TRBV27 TGTGCCAGCAGTTCGAGGGGGTTTAGGTCCGTGGATACAAAGCCCCAGCATTTT CASSSRGFRSVDTKPQHF
. . TRBJ1-1 TRBV27 TGTGCCAGCAGTTATCGGGCGGGGAACACTGAAGCTTTCTTT CASSYRAGNTEAFF
. . TRBJ1-1 TRBV6-5 TGTGCCACCAGTAGGGACAATATGAACACTGAAGCTTTCTTT CATSRDNMNTEAFF
. . TRBJ1-5 TRBV18 TGTGCCAGCTCACCATACGTGGCAGATAGCAATCAGCCCCAGCATTTT CASSPYVADSNQPQHF
. . TRBJ2-3 TRBV6-6 TGTGCCACCCGGGAGAGCACAGATACGCAGTATTTT CATRESTDTQYF
. TRBD1 TRBJ1-2 TRBV29-1 TGCAGCGTTGATTCAGGGCAGGGGGCGAATACCTATGGCTACACCTTC CSVDSGQGANTYGYTF
. TRBD2 TRBJ2-3 TRBV7-9 TGTGCCAGCAGCTGGTTTAGCGGGGATGATACGCAGTATTTT CASSWFSGDDTQYF
. . TRBJ1-3 TRBV5-1 TGCGCCAGCAGCTTGGGTACGGGGGGTTCTGGAAACACCATATATTTT CASSLGTGGSGNTIYF
. . TRBJ1-1 TRBV2 TGTGCCAGCAGCCAGCAGGGGATTACTGAAGCTTTCTTT CASSQQGITEAFF
. . TRBJ2-1 TRBV6-5 TGTGCCAGCACTCGAGTAGAGAACAATGAGCAGTTCTTC CASTRVENNEQFF
. TRBD1 TRBJ1-1 TRBV11-2 TGTGCCAGCAGCCAAACAGGGGTTGAAGCTTTCTTT CASSQTGVEAFF
. . TRBJ2-7 TRBV5-1 TGCGCCAGCAGCTTGGCCTTCGACTACGGAACGAACGAGCAGTACTTC CASSLAFDYGTNEQYF
once . TRBJ1-1 TRBV5-4 TGTGCCAGCAGCTCCCCAAGTGCGGAGGGAGGTTTTTCGCGGTTT CASSSPSAEGGFSRF
few . TRBJ2-1 TRBV7-9 TGTGCCAGCAGCTTCTTGGGGCTGGGCGATGAGCAGTTCTTC CASSFLGLGDEQFF
. TRBD1 TRBJ2-5 TRBV28 TGTGCCAGCAGGATGGGACAGCTATTGTACCAAGAGACCCAGTACTTC CASRMGQLLYQETQYF
. . TRBJ2-1 TRBV15 TGTGCCACCAGCAGAGATGAGTTAGGACTGCGTCTCTACAATGAGCAGTTCTTC CATSRDELGLRLYNEQFF
. . TRBJ2-2 TRBV6-5 TGTGCCAGCAGTTACGAGTGGAGGAACACCGGGGAGCTGTTTTTT CASSYEWRNTGELFF
. . TRBJ2-3 TRBV6-5 TGTGCCAGCAGCCGAAACCGCGGCCCCACAGATACGCAGTATTTT CASSRNRGPTDTQYF
. . TRBJ1-2 TRBV2 TGTGCCAGCAGTGAAGCCGTCTATGGCTACACCTTC CASSEAVYGYTF
. . TRBJ2-1 TRBV6-5 TGTGCCAGCAGTCCTACCTCAGAGCGAAATGAGCAGTTCTTC CASSPTSERNEQFF